These T cell receptor beta chains were read from a single sample in a study of metastatic and nonmetastatic thyroid tumors. TCRdb called clones again from the PCR reads with MiXCR. This table holds 20,000 to 25,000 clones, over 9% found once. Material: blood. The receptors here all came from a male donor with papillary thyroid cancer or a benign thyroid nodule (not recorded which). Some clones in this sample may be carry-over from other donors' samples. Both conserved end residues are part of each CDR3. The order of the fields is V gene, CDR3 protein.

>TRBV30
CAWFSPLRGSNYGYTF
>TRBV12-3/TRBV12-4
CATGQGGNIQYF
>TRBV2
CASSLQGLNQPQHF
>TRBV30
CAWSRDTGTSYNSPLHF
>TRBV6-1
CASSDSSGVTGELFF
>TRBV6-1
CASSPSDRANRPLHF
>TRBV30
CACHILAPGELFF
>TRBV28
CASRLGGSRIYEQYF
>TRBV12-3/TRBV12-4
CASTMTPSYEQYF
>TRBV28
CASTRTGGATEAFF
>TRBV3-1
CASSQALDRGRYF
>TRBV2
CASDDVGTEELFF
>TRBV4-1
CASSQATTGELFF
>TRBV28
CASSLKAFPGNEQFF
>TRBV2
CASSSETGGWETQYF
>TRBV28
CASSSSPAHNLYEQYF
>TRBV9
CASSVWFGTAGSSYEQYF
>TRBV6-1
CASSGEVLYATNEKLFF
>TRBV19
CVSRLANYGYTF
>TRBV12-3/TRBV12-4
CASSLWGQTYEQYF
>TRBV30
CAWRGGYEQYF
>TRBV13
CASSPDSGPRSYEQYF
>TRBV15
CATSRGYPGQGSSGNTIYF
>TRBV6-1
CASSGGTGGNEKLFF
>TRBV24-1
CATGLGSGANVLTF
>TRBV27
CASGSLLRANEKLFF
>TRBV11-2
CASSLWTSAYEQYF
>TRBV28
CASSLNNEQFF
>TRBV6-5
CASSYSGLRNEQFF
>TRBV28
CASTSVGSPLHF
>TRBV6-1
CASIKGGPSGNTIYF
>TRBV6-1
CASSLISIANTGELFF
>TRBV30
CAWSTGAGGYTF
>TRBV7-9
CASSLDYLYNEQFF
>TRBV12-3/TRBV12-4
CASSGTDYGYTF
>TRBV2
CASSRTVHEQYF
>TRBV6-2/TRBV6-3
CASSYGLAVDEQYF
>TRBV6-5
CASSSSHIAEETQYF
>TRBV2
CASDRVAGELFF
>TRBV28
CASSPTGTSGNTIYF
>TRBV10-1
CASSPTGLNTDTQYF